This T cell receptor beta chain was documented in a study of T cell responses to AZD1222 COVID-19 vaccine. The data were produced by immunoSEQ multiplex PCR, yet TCRdb's version contains in-frame clones alone and is incomplete. The sample lists 120,000 to 150,000 clones; more than 85% were seen once. Per germline, CDR1 SNHLY and CDR2 FYNNEI. The CDR3 runs 15 residues. The germline V and J ends were trimmed by 8 bases and 3 bases, with 17 bases remaining between them. The input for sequencing was peripheral blood, taken on day 0 of MenACWY control vaccination. The sequence was collected from an adult in good health. This chain connects TRBV2 to TRBJ1-3; the D gene is possibly TRBD1 (5 bases). CDR3 DNA sequence: TGTGCCAGCTCCTACCTCGTGGGGCGTGGAAACACCATATATTTT. Its translation: CASSYLVGRGNTIYF.